This T cell receptor beta chain was sequenced for a study of vaccination and CD4 T cells after COVID-19. Stated treatment: approximately 11-day PBMC culture with coronavirus spike peptide pools or control peptides (ViraFEST assay). The junction had 10 bases not matched to a gene; V was cut back by 4 bases and J by 0 bases. The CDR3 loop spans 17 amino acids. The germline V gene encodes CDR1 MNHEY and CDR2 SVGAGI. Comment on this clonotype: Its antigen is not known.

The Oncomine TCR Beta short-read assay was applied to DNA of cultured CD4+ T cells. TCRdb re-analysed the PCR reads in MiXCR, keeping a single row per CDR3 protein. This sample has over 15,000 distinct CDR3 sequences, with 46% found just once. Sequences were derived from CD4+ T cells from blood, cultured in vitro, sampled after SARS-CoV-2 vaccination. The sequence came from a human donor who had recovered from COVID-19. The genes are TRBV6-5 and TRBJ1-2, with 8 bases fitting TRBD1. CDR3 protein: CASSWNKGTGTNYGYTF. The CDR3 region has the DNA TGTGCCAGCAGTTGGAATAAAGGGACAGGCACTAACTATGGCTACACCTTC.